The rows below give T cell receptor beta chains drawn from one sample of a study of T-cell memory formation after mild COVID-19. TCRdb re-analysed the 5' RACE reads in MiXCR, keeping a single row per CDR3 protein. The sample yields some 210,000 distinct CDR3 sequences, under 30% seen once. Material for sequencing was PBMCs or a T cell subset sorted from them (not recorded which). These receptors originate from an adult woman who had mild COVID-19 (a few samples of this study predate the infection). Cell type and time point are not known. Both conserved end residues are part of each CDR3. A D gene is named only where the DNA matches it firmly. Clone size is not always given. Where it is, it says once, few, many or a class for expanded clones.

CDR3nt | CDR3aa | d_gene | v_gene | len | abundance | j_gene
TGCAGTGCCCTCCGGGACACCCGCACTGAAGCTTTCTTT | CSALRDTRTEAFF | . | TRBV20-1 | 13 | few | TRBJ1-1
TGCGCCAGCAGCCCTCAGGGACAGGGTCTAGGCGAGACCCAGTACTTC | CASSPQGQGLGETQYF | TRBD1 | TRBV5-1 | 16 | few | TRBJ2-5
TGTGCCAGCAGCCCCCCTCCCCTCGGGGGTAACAATGAGCAGTTCTTC | CASSPPPLGGNNEQFF | . | TRBV7-9 | 16 | few | TRBJ2-1
TGTGCCAGCTCACCTGGCTTAGGACAGGGATCTGGCTACACCTTC | CASSPGLGQGSGYTF | TRBD1 | TRBV18 | 15 | . | TRBJ1-2
TGCAGTGCTAGAGATTTGCGGGGGAGCCACCGGCTAGAGACCCAGTACTTC | CSARDLRGSHRLETQYF | TRBD2 | TRBV20-1 | 17 | . | TRBJ2-5
TGTGCCAGCAGCTCCTCCAGGGGGACTCGGGAGCTGTTTTTT | CASSSSRGTRELFF | . | TRBV7-6 | 14 | . | TRBJ2-2
TGTGCCAGCACCTTGACTAGCGGTTACAATGAGCAGTTCTTC | CASTLTSGYNEQFF | TRBD2 | TRBV7-9 | 14 | . | TRBJ2-1
TGTGCCAGCAGCTCCTCCCCCGGGACAGGGGAAGCGAACACTGAAGCTTTCTTT | CASSSSPGTGEANTEAFF | TRBD1 | TRBV7-2 | 18 | few | TRBJ1-1
TGTGCCAGCAGCCCGGTTAGGCAGTACGGGGAGCTGTTTTTT | CASSPVRQYGELFF | . | TRBV5-5 | 14 | few | TRBJ2-2
TGTGCCAGCAGCCAAGCTAGCGGGGGTCTGGGCGGCACAGATACGCAGTATTTT | CASSQASGGLGGTDTQYF | TRBD2 | TRBV4-2 | 18 | . | TRBJ2-3
TGTGCCACCAGCAATGAAATGCATCCTAACTATGGCTACACCTTC | CATSNEMHPNYGYTF | . | TRBV15 | 15 | . | TRBJ1-2
TGCAGTGGGCGGCTAGCGGATACCTCCACAGATACGCAGTATTTT | CSGRLADTSTDTQYF | TRBD2 | TRBV20-1 | 15 | . | TRBJ2-3
TGTGCCAGCAGCCCGGACAGGGGGCGGTTGGGCTACACCTTC | CASSPDRGRLGYTF | TRBD1 | TRBV5-6 | 14 | . | TRBJ1-2
TGTGCCAGCAGTTATCAACAGGGACCTAACTATGGCTACACCTTC | CASSYQQGPNYGYTF | . | TRBV6-2/TRBV6-3 | 15 | . | TRBJ1-2
TGTGCCAGCATCCCATCCACCTTCGGGGAGCTGTTTTTT | CASIPSTFGELFF | . | TRBV12-3/TRBV12-4 | 13 | few | TRBJ2-2
TGTGCCACCAGCAGAGATGGGGGGTCAAAAGAGACCCAGTACTTC | CATSRDGGSKETQYF | . | TRBV15 | 15 | . | TRBJ2-5
TGTGCCAGCAGTGGACAGGTTCAGCCCCAGCATTTT | CASSGQVQPQHF | TRBD1 | TRBV6-2/TRBV6-3 | 12 | . | TRBJ1-5
TGTGCCAGCAGGGTACAGGGGATCCAAGAGACCCAGTACTTC | CASRVQGIQETQYF | TRBD1 | TRBV2 | 14 | . | TRBJ2-5
TGCAGTGCTAGACAGGGGGCGGGGAACACTGAAGCTTTCTTT | CSARQGAGNTEAFF | TRBD1 | TRBV20-1 | 14 | . | TRBJ1-1
TGTGCCAGCAGCCCGCCTAGCGGGGGGAGGGAGACCCAGTACTTC | CASSPPSGGRETQYF | TRBD2 | TRBV3-1 | 15 | . | TRBJ2-5
TGTGCCAGCAGCCGCCCCCGCCCGGGACAGACCCTCCACTTT | CASSRPRPGQTLHF | . | TRBV3-2 | 14 | . | TRBJ1-6
TGTGCCAGCAGCCAGGACAGGGGGGACTCCTACGAGCAGTACTTC | CASSQDRGDSYEQYF | TRBD1 | TRBV7-3 | 15 | few | TRBJ2-7
TGTGCCAGCAGTCCACTCGGGAGTCACATCGGAAACACCATATATTTT | CASSPLGSHIGNTIYF | . | TRBV12-3/TRBV12-4 | 16 | once | TRBJ1-3
TGCGCCAGCAGCACGGCCCCTAAGGACTATGGCTACACCTTC | CASSTAPKDYGYTF | . | TRBV5-1 | 14 | . | TRBJ1-2
TGCGCCAGCAGCGACGTTAGGGACAGGGGATCCTACGAGCAGTACTTC | CASSDVRDRGSYEQYF | TRBD1 | TRBV4-1 | 16 | . | TRBJ2-7
TGTGCCAGCAGCGTGACTAGCGGTTACAATGAGCAGTTCTTC | CASSVTSGYNEQFF | TRBD2 | TRBV9 | 14 | few | TRBJ2-1
TGTGCCAGCAGTTTATCCTCCGGGACCGCGACGTCAAATGAAAAACTGTTTTTT | CASSLSSGTATSNEKLFF | . | TRBV12-3/TRBV12-4 | 18 | . | TRBJ1-4
TGTGCCAGCAGCCAAGTTGAAGGAATCAGAGGCAATGAGCAGTTCTTC | CASSQVEGIRGNEQFF | . | TRBV3-1 | 16 | few | TRBJ2-1
TGTGCCAGCAGCTCGCCCCCGGGCCAGTCCGGGGAGCTGTTTTTT | CASSSPPGQSGELFF | . | TRBV9 | 15 | . | TRBJ2-2
TGTGCCAGCAGCCCTCAGGGGGGGCCTACGGGTGAGCAGTTCTTC | CASSPQGGPTGEQFF | . | TRBV3-1 | 15 | . | TRBJ2-1
TGTGCCTGGAGTGTTTGGCAGGGGTATGGCTACACCTTC | CAWSVWQGYGYTF | . | TRBV30 | 13 | . | TRBJ1-2
TGTGCCAGCAGCTTAACGGCTGGGTGGATGGAGACCCAGTACTTC | CASSLTAGWMETQYF | . | TRBV7-6 | 15 | . | TRBJ2-5
TGCAGTGCTAGAGACCCAGCAGGGGGTAGCTACGAGCAGTACTTC | CSARDPAGGSYEQYF | TRBD1 | TRBV20-1 | 15 | . | TRBJ2-7
TGTGCCAGCAGCGAACACAGCGCGGGGGGTTATAGCAATCAGCCCCAGCATTTT | CASSEHSAGGYSNQPQHF | . | TRBV6-6 | 18 | . | TRBJ1-5
TGCAGCGCAAGACAGGGACGGACCTACGAGCAGTACTTC | CSARQGRTYEQYF | TRBD1 | TRBV29-1 | 13 | few | TRBJ2-7
TGTGCCACCAGTGGGCACGGCTTCTCCTACAATGAGCAGTTCTTC | CATSGHGFSYNEQFF | . | TRBV24-1 | 15 | few | TRBJ2-1
TGTGCCAGCTGCCGGGACAGGGGGCGCAATGAGCAGTTCTTC | CASCRDRGRNEQFF | TRBD1 | TRBV6-1 | 14 | . | TRBJ2-1
TGTGCCAGCAGCTCACCGGGACAGGGGGTCGTAGGTGAGCAGTTCTTC | CASSSPGQGVVGEQFF | TRBD1 | TRBV7-9 | 16 | . | TRBJ2-1
TGCAGCGCAATCGGGACAGGGGGCGTCGAGGAGCAGTACTTC | CSAIGTGGVEEQYF | TRBD1 | TRBV29-1 | 14 | . | TRBJ2-7
TGTGCCAGCAGCCACCGTCCTAAAGCGGAAACAACCTACAATGAGCAGTTCTTC | CASSHRPKAETTYNEQFF | . | TRBV9 | 18 | . | TRBJ2-1
TGTGCCAGCAGCTTAGCGGGACAGGGAATCGTGGAGACCCAGTACTTC | CASSLAGQGIVETQYF | TRBD1 | TRBV11-2 | 16 | . | TRBJ2-5